The source of this T cell receptor beta chain is a study of CD8 T cells in ankylosing spondylitis. Study-wide results and caveats: A TCR beta motif of roughly 8 highly homologous variants seemed to mark ankylosing spondylitis blood.

TCRdb redid the calling of the 5' RACE reads with MiXCR, one entry per CDR3 protein. The table shows hundreds of thousands of distinct CDR3 sequences, with 25% to 30% occurring only once. Details on this clonotype: As yet, its antigen is unknown.

In germline, CDR1 is DFQATT, CDR2 SNEGSKA (reference sequence). V gave up 6 bases and J gave up 10 bases; unmatched junction bases: 16. This CDR3 spans 14 amino acids. The sequencing sample was made of blood, either unsorted or a sorted T cell fraction (not recorded which). The source of this sequence is a male donor with ankylosing spondylitis. The chain uses TRBV20-1 and TRBJ2-3, with TRBD2 identical over 7 bases. The chain's CDR3 is CSAPSSGVWEAQYF. The DNA for the CDR3 is TGCAGTGCCCCTTCTAGCGGTGTGTGGGAAGCGCAGTATTTT.